This T cell receptor beta chain was profiled in a study of blood T cells in healthy people across ages (dated by TCRdb to 2015 to 2017). Background on the whole study: Template switching captured roughly one uniquely barcoded TCR beta cDNA molecule per two T cells in model experiments. Age-related changes in TCR beta repertoire diversity were measured in the study by deep sequencing normalized with unique cDNA molecular identifiers. Four age groups were formed from the donors: young (average roughly 16 years), middle-aged (roughly 38), aged (62) and long-lived (about 80). Donors of different ages were randomly distributed across sequencing lanes to avoid experimental bias. Using the same blood draw, the study looked at two additional independent replicas of 1 million unique cDNA reads for two donors, one aged 18 to 30 and the other aged 80 or older. What the research found in general, with its limitations: Observed TCR beta diversity correlated strongly with the percentage of naive T cells measured by flow cytometry. Estimates of total diversity from one million sequenced T cells were regarded as lower bounds and underestimates. Since profiling was done on bulk unsorted PBMCs, naive and antigen-experienced compartments could not be conclusively compared. Because donor CMV infection status was unknown, age-related changes in expanded clonotypes were potentially confounded. Compared with the aged group, more naive CD4+ T cells, fewer expanded clones and increased TCR diversity were shown by the long-lived group, suggesting age selection. As age increased, observed TCR beta diversity per million T cells dropped in a roughly linear way, and a significant reduction was already evident by age 40.

Via the germline V gene, CDR1 is MGHRA and CDR2 YSYEKL. The junction shows trimming of 0 bases on V and 5 bases on J, plus 10 bases between the germline ends. Including cysteine and phenylalanine, the CDR3 has 14 amino acids. CDR3 DNA only is kept here, 42 bases in frame from base 1. The library was generated by 5' RACE. The reads were generated on an Illumina HiSeq 2500. A second 7 to 11 cycle PCR used a sample-barcoded 5' primer and a J-beta primer mix. A unique molecular identifier was introduced onto each TCR beta cDNA molecule by a template-switch 5' adaptor carrying 12 random nucleotides. Each sample yielded at least 3 million CDR3-containing paired-end reads. The Mint cDNA synthesis kit, primed by a TRBC-specific oligonucleotide, was used to synthesize first-strand cDNA from all RNA. All cDNA was treated with uracil-DNA glycosylase and then went through a first 18-cycle PCR with the universal primers M1SS and BC2_uni_R. From the authors' description of their analysis: For normalization, 1 million high-quality reads, each with a distinct molecular identifier, were randomly selected from each sample. Instead of being binned into consensus sequences, reads that shared molecular identifiers were thrown out. MiTCR, with a Q25 quality threshold and the strictest error-elimination algorithm, was used for CDR3 identification, clonotype clustering and error correction. A nonparametric unseen species model using Euler transformation provided a lower-bound estimate of total TCR beta diversity. TCRdb trimmed public reads at Q25 via fastp, called clones via MiXCR and kept in-frame beta chains. CDR3 protein duplicates are merged, each entry listing the most common genes and DNA. The V and J calls here are based on TCRdb, not the publication. The sample table holds about 970,000 distinct CDR3 sequences, of which 51% were seen once. The ten largest clonotypes hold 20% to 25% of the sample.

The approximately 39 donors, aged about 6 to 95 years, were systemically healthy Caucasian individuals from Russia. Each donor gave approximately 9.3 milliliters of peripheral blood, collected into EDTA-treated Vacutainer tubes. Ficoll-Paque density-gradient centrifugation was used to isolate PBMCs, with at least 6 million per sample. Trizol reagent was used to extract total RNA from the PBMCs, yielding at least 5.5 micrograms per sample. For every donor, an aliquot of PBMCs went through flow cytometry to measure the percentages of naive CD45RAhigh/CD27high T cells. Notes on this clonotype: Its antigen target is currently unknown. No much larger clone exists at a distance of one base, and base qualities are not known.

The TCR was taken from a woman in her sixties or seventies in good health. The sample was blood. The rearrangement joined TRBV4-1 to TRBJ2-5, with a weak D call of TRBD1 (5 bases match). CDR3 sequence: CASSQDQGPETQYF. The DNA sequence follows: TGCGCCAGCAGCCAAGATCAGGGCCCGGAGACCCAGTACTTC.